This T cell receptor beta chain was profiled in a study of blood T cell repertoires in COVID-19. In the study overall: Sample material is recorded as cDNA or gDNA derived from T cells, B-cell-depleted T cells, or PBMCs.

The age range of participants was about 18 to 89 years, with residence in 20 to 25 US areas. Per the authors' pipeline: Counts of nucleated cells, estimated from reference gene primer amplification, were obtained. Assay: immunoSEQ multiplex PCR; the TCRdb copy retains only in-frame clones and omits some. From that table come the V and J calls and clone size; the DNA was used to work out D and trimming. The repertoire holds about 400,000 clones, with about 90% as singletons. V shed 8 bases and J shed 4 bases, with 14 bases lying between them. Germline V gives CDR1 MNHEY, CDR2 SVGAGI. This CDR3 region has 13 residues.

The rearrangement uses TRBV6-5 and TRBJ1-1; TRBD1 is a possible D gene (5 bases). This TCR came from a woman in her twenties or thirties who had recovered from COVID-19. Sequenced sample: PBMCs or T cells enriched from blood (not recorded which). CDR3 loop: CASCIGVGTEAFF. CDR3 nucleotide sequence: TGTGCCAGCTGTATAGGGGTGGGCACTGAAGCTTTCTTT.